This entry concerns a single T cell receptor (beta chain). Its antigen has not been determined. Per-nucleotide qualities are absent, and no much larger clonotype sits a single base away. The cohort consisted of 600 to 700 healthy bone marrow donors. At the time of sampling, all cohort members were nominally healthy, though unrecorded immune exposures were likely present. The donor was CMV seronegative and was included in the group of under 450 seronegative cohort members. A peripheral blood sample was provided by each donor, and peripheral blood mononuclear cells were used for TCR beta sequencing. Genomic DNA was extracted from the blood cell samples with the Qiagen DNeasy Blood Extraction Kit. This specimen belongs to a study of cytomegalovirus exposure and HLA in healthy donors (dated by TCRdb to 2017 to 2019). About the investigation overall: An earlier analysis of some 600 of the donors reported 276 Gb of sequence data and some 110 million unique TCR beta sequences obtained from around 170 million T cells. In a later analysis, previously published TCR beta repertoires from 666 donors were re-analyzed and high-resolution HLA genotyping was added so that TCR occurrence patterns could be studied. Rather than using new phenotypic data, the later analysis identified candidate immune exposures from TCR beta sequences and from how often those sequences occurred across donors. The study combined high-throughput TCR immunosequencing, statistical association of individual TCRs with disease status, and machine learning to predict cytomegalovirus infection status. Genome-wide SNP genotypes for about 55% of the roughly 670 donors were used in a later genetic analysis, which treated that subset as a discovery cohort. Among 350 to 400 genotyped donors of the cohort, an average of approximately 230,000 unique TCR beta nucleotide sequences were sequenced per donor, around a sixth of them non-productive. The study aimed to test whether cataloging public T cell receptors could reveal signatures of past pathogen exposure. Both class I and class II loci were covered by HLA typing, at four-digit resolution. Around 320 gigabases of sequencing data and 80 million or so unique TCR sequences were included in an early release covering several hundred HLA-typed donors. Roughly 5 DR-DQ haplotypes were treated as single units for association and clustering because of strong linkage in the cohort. Donor age, sex, ethnicity and CMV serostatus were compiled alongside the repertoire data. Using immunosequencing, the study profiled T cell repertoires from 666 subjects and related those repertoires to cytomegalovirus serostatus. Typing coverage varied by locus: about 620-630 donors for A, B, C, DRB1 and DQB1; approximately 500 for DQA1; more than 600 for DPA1; roughly 450 for DPB1. Besides the first cohort of 500 to 700 subjects, a separate validation cohort made up of 120 different subjects was used. Every repertoire in the discovery cohort had been generated on one and the same sequencing platform. Of the roughly 400 genotyped donors, approximately 80% were placed in the genetic ancestry cluster associated with self-reported Caucasian donors. In an earlier analysis of about 590 of the donors, high-throughput TCR beta sequencing was used to judge whether each TCR beta V gene segment behaved as functional or pseudogenic. Study-wide findings and limitations: Compared with equally common non-associated chains, HLA-associated TCR beta chains in a later analysis were more clonally expanded and had lower generation probabilities. In a later analysis, several top co-occurrence clusters were reported to appear linked to parvovirus B19, influenza, CMV and Epstein-Barr virus. According to the authors, the approach could potentially be generalized to other disease states and immunological phenotypes. Because HLA typing was missing for some donors at each locus, association tests included only the typed subset. Specific HLA alleles were associated with some 15,000 TCR beta sequences at a false discovery rate of 0.05 in a later analysis. A further reported finding was that TCR beta sequences accurately predicted the HLA-A and HLA-B alleles for most subjects in the first cohort. Broadly in line with IMGT annotations, most TCR beta V segments showed up in productive rearrangements about 87% or about 30% of the time in an earlier analysis of 587 of the donors. A total of about 150 TCR beta chains were listed by the study as associated with cytomegalovirus. In this cohort, only TCR beta chains were sequenced, and detectable features were limited by the absence of alpha or paired-chain data. A cluster of highly shared sequence variants was judged likely to represent a technical artifact of the sequencing pipeline. Three of the identified cytomegalovirus-associated TCR beta chains were confirmed in vitro to be specific for cytomegalovirus antigens. In a later analysis, TCR association rates were found to vary across HLA loci, with the most associated TCRs seen for DRB1 alleles and the fewest for HLA-C alleles. When HLA alleles, especially DR and DQ, strongly co-occurred, TCR associations were difficult to assign to individual alleles. Most CMV-associated TCR beta chains appeared to be HLA-restricted in a later analysis, and the HLA associations seemed to be driven largely by CMV exposure. Across donors, most TCR sequences were observed very rarely, whereas some public TCRs were present in many individuals. For the cohort, immune exposure information was limited to CMV serostatus. Because the 87-base-pair reads could not distinguish some IMGT-functional V segments, including TRBV6-2 and TRBV6-3, those segments were excluded. In a later genetic analysis, a missense DCLRE1C variant was associated with V-gene and J-gene trimming of TCR beta chains, and the association was replicated in an independent cohort. The classifier was reported to diagnose cytomegalovirus status with high specificity and sensitivity in both the original cohort and the validation cohort. Correlated functional status among segregating V segments might be attributable to linkage disequilibrium, but an unknown experimental factor could not be ruled out. A later genetic analysis reported fewer N-insertions in productive TCRs among donors in an Asian-associated ancestry cluster than the 666-donor mean. Roughly uniform sequencing depth across donors was assumed in presence/absence analyses, although this assumption may not hold. Because counts were too low, roughly 16 rarely observed V segments, including chromosome 9 orphons, were excluded from the earlier analysis of 587 of the donors.

According to the germline V gene (reference sequence), CDR1 reads LNHNV and CDR2 reads YYDKDF. Measured from the cysteine to the phenylalanine, the CDR3 is 15 residues long. Of the read, only the CDR3 DNA is kept; its 45 bases are in frame from base 1. Trimming removed 9 bases from V and 0 bases from J; the gene matches leave 8 bases unexplained. The method was the immunoSEQ multiplex PCR assay. For the multiplex PCR, a mixture combining 60 forward primers for TCR Vbeta segments and 13 reverse primers for TCR Jbeta segments was used. Amplification of the CDR3 region of rearranged TCR beta genes was performed with a multiplex PCR assay on genomic DNA. The Illumina HiSeq System was used to sequence the amplified TCR beta libraries as 87-base-pair reads. For the original study's pipeline: In a later analysis, tens of millions of unique TCR beta chains were counted across the 500 to 700 repertoires, and about 9.9 million of these chains were shared by at least two donors. To remove PCR and sequencing errors, raw reads were error-corrected and collapsed into unique sequences using a nearest-neighbor algorithm that merged closely related sequences. CDR3 sequences were aligned to IMGT reference sequences to assign V, D and J gene segments. Each retained sequence needed at least a six-nucleotide match to both a V gene segment and a J gene segment. A rearrangement counted as productive if the CDR3 had no stop codons and remained in frame with V and J, and every other rearrangement counted as non-productive. CDR3 was defined by IMGT convention, running from the second conserved V-encoded cysteine to the conserved J-encoded phenylalanine. The earlier analysis of about 530 of the donors excluded any sequence lacking an unambiguous match to a single V gene segment. In an earlier analysis of roughly 500 of the donors, V segments were called functional above 56.7% productive rearrangements and were called segregating when the between-donor standard deviation exceeded 5%. A statistical classification framework was built for diagnosing cytomegalovirus status from the catalog of TCR beta chain sequences. In a later analysis, V and J genes were assigned by comparing TCR nucleotide sequences against IMGT/GENE-DB human TR gene sequences. The TCRdist pipeline was used in a later analysis to assign CDR3 sequences and most-parsimonious VDJ recombination scenarios. In a later analysis, every TCR beta chain was defined by the combination of its CDR3 amino acid sequence and its V-gene family, and reads without a unique V-gene family were dropped. As a way to deal with suspected cross-contamination and a sequencing artifact, a later analysis dropped roughly 620 nucleotide sequences that were highly shared and had low generation probability. A later analysis calculated a clonal expansion index for each public chain from normalized within-repertoire ranks of inferred template counts. Generation probabilities in a later analysis came from a VDJ recombination model fitted to out-of-frame rearrangements, and those results were checked against IGoR. In a later analysis, hypergeometric tests were used to score TCR-TCR, TCR-HLA and TCR-CMV co-occurrence, with a repertoire-size bias correction applied to TCR pairs. A later analysis estimated false discovery rates by permuting HLA or CMV assignments 20 times. In a later analysis, co-occurring TCRs were grouped with DBSCAN, and TCRdist sequence similarity was added when clustering was performed within HLA-allele-positive subsets. For co-occurrence clustering, repertoires with fewer than 30,000 or more than 120,000 public chains were excluded, along with roughly five repertoires with anomalous nucleotide sharing. The source is immuneACCESS, and TCRdb retained only in-frame sequences with V and J called. Part of the clones is not carried over; for the studies checked, unresolved V genes explain less than half of this, and the remainder is unexplained. D and trimming were read from the DNA, whereas the V and J calls and clone size are those reported in that table. The sample table shows 110,000 to 150,000 clones, and nearly 80% are seen once. The top ten clones comprise roughly 4.7% of the sample.

The sequencing input was PBMCs. This clonotype originated in a male donor in good health and CMV-seronegative. The chain links TRBV15 with TRBJ2-1; 7 junctional bases match TRBD1. The DNA sequence reads TGTGCCACTTGGACAGGCGATAGCTCCTACAATGAGCAGTTCTTC. Its protein is CATWTGDSSYNEQFF.